Listed here is a single TCR beta chain. The Seattle patients joined while their infection was active and were tracked longitudinally afterward. Per the study methods: Estimated nucleated cell counts came from reference gene primer amplification. The repertoire was sequenced with immunoSEQ multiplex PCR; TCRdb's copy has only in-frame clones and lacks some. V and J calls and clone size are those listed in that table; D and trimming were worked out from the DNA. Among over 450,000 clones listed, 89% were seen once. These data belong to a study of blood T cell repertoires in COVID-19. Study as a whole: Nucleic acid was either cDNA or gDNA, and it came from T cells, B-cell-depleted T cells, or PBMCs.

CDR3 length: 13 residues. Trimming removed 2 bases at V and 7 bases at J, with 9 bases between. In germline, CDR1 is SGHTA, CDR2 FQGTGA. This TCR came from a young man with COVID-19, enrolled during active disease. The specimen sequenced was peripheral blood. V gene TRBV7-3 combines with J gene TRBJ1-5; maybe TRBD1 (5 bases). CDR3: CASSLQGGQPQHF. The CDR3 DNA reads TGTGCCAGCAGCTTACAGGGTGGGCAGCCCCAGCATTTT.